This TCR beta chain is drawn from a study of CD8+CD57+ T cells in acquired aplastic anemia. Study at large: Yields of DNA that came from sorted CD4+ and CD8+ cells averaged 3.2 ug.

This clonotype has at least ten counts. From germline, CDR1 is SGHTA and CDR2 FQGNSA. J was trimmed by 3 bases and V by 1 base; bases with no gene match: 4. The CDR3 covers 16 residues. TCR beta VDJ combinations and CDR3 sequences were profiled from genomic DNA. One entry per CDR3 protein results from TCRdb running MiXCR on the reads. The repertoire holds roughly 180,000 distinct CDR3 sequences, with about three fifths as singletons. All patients picked for sequencing had shown, by flow cytometry, an expansion of CD8+CD57+ cells. This rearrangement joins TRBV7-2 to TRBJ1-5, with 9 bases lining up with TRBD1. The receptor comes from a human donor with aplastic anemia. Sample: sorted CD4+, CD8+, or CD8+CD57+ T cells (not recorded which) from PBMCs. The CDR3 DNA is TGTGCCAGCAGCTTAGTGGGACAGGGTCTCAATCAGCCCCAGCATTTT. It codes for CASSLVGQGLNQPQHF.